Below, one T cell receptor (beta chain) is given with its context. Using immunoSEQ multiplex PCR, the repertoire was profiled, and TCRdb retains in-frame clones only, with some absent. The sample includes a few hundred thousand clones, over 75% of them seen just once. This record comes from a study of blood T cell repertoires in COVID-19. In the study overall: PBMCs, B-cell-depleted T cells, or T cells were the source of the cDNA or gDNA that made up the material.

Participant age was about 18 to 100 years, and participants resided in 24 US areas. Participants' own reports of clinical history determined their cohort assignment. CDR1 is WSHSY, CDR2 SAAADI, per germline. V lost 0 bases and J 8 bases, leaving 12 bases between the germline ends. The CDR3 is 14 residues long. The sample consisted of PBMCs or T cells enriched from blood (not recorded which). The source of this sequence is a woman between 18 and 29 years old in a cohort exposed to, infected with or recovered from COVID-19 (not recorded which). The chain carries TRBV10-2 and TRBJ2-3; unclear D gene. CDR3 in amino acids: CASSESTGMVTQYF. CDR3 DNA sequence: TGCGCCAGCAGTGAGTCGACTGGTATGGTTACGCAGTATTTT.